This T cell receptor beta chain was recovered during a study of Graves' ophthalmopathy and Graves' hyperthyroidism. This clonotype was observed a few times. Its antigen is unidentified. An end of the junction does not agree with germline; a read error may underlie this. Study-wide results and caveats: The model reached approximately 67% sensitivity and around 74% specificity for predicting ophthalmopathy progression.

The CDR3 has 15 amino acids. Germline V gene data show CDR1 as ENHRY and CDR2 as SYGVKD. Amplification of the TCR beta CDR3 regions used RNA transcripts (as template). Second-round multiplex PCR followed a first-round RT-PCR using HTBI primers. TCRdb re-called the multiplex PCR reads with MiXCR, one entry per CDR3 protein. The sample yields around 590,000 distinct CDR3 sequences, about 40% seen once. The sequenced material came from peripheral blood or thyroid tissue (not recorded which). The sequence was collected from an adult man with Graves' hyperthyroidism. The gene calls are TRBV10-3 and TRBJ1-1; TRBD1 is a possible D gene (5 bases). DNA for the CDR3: TGTGCCAGCAGTGAAGGAGGGACCCCGGGTACTGAAGCTTTCTTT. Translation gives CASSEGGTPGTEAFF.